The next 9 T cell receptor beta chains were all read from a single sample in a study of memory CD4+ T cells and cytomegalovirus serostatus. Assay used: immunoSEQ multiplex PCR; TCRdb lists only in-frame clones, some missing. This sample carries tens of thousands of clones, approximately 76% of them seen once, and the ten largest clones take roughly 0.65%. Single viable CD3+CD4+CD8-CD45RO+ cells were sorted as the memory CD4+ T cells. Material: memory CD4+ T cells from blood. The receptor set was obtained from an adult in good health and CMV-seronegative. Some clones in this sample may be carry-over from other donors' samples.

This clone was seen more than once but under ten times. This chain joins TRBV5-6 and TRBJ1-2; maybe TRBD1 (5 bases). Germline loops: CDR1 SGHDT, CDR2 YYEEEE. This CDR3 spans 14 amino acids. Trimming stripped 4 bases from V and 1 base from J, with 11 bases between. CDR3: CASSGTGDNYGYTF. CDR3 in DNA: TGTGCCAGCAGCGGTACGGGGGATAACTATGGCTACACCTTC.

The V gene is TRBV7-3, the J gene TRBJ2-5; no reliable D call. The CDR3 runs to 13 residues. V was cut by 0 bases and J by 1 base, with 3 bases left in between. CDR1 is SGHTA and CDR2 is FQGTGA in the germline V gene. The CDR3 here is CASSLTIQETQYF. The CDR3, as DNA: TGTGCCAGCAGCTTAACGATCCAAGAGACCCAGTACTTC.

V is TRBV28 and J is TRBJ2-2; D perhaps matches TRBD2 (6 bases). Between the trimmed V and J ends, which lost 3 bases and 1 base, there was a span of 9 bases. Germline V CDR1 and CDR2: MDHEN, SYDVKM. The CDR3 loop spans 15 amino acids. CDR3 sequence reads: CASSLGGRNTGELFF. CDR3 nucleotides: TGTGCCAGCAGTTTGGGGGGTCGGAACACCGGGGAGCTGTTTTTT.

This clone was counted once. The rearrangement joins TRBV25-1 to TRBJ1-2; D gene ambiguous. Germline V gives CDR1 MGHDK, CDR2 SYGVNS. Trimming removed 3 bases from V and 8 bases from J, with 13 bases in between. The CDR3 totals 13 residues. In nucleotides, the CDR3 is TGTGCCAGCAGTGACAAACTCCGGGAGGGCTACACCTTC. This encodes CASSDKLREGYTF.

The CDR3 region is CASSQEFVGNYGYTF. For the CDR3, the DNA is TGCGCCAGCAGCCAAGAGTTTGTGGGAAACTATGGCTACACCTTC. The rearrangement links TRBV4-1 to TRBJ1-2, with D unclear. CDR3 size: 15 residues. Germline V gene data show CDR1 as MGHRA and CDR2 as YSYEKL. Trimming took off 0 bases at V and 2 bases at J, with 10 bases between the two ends.

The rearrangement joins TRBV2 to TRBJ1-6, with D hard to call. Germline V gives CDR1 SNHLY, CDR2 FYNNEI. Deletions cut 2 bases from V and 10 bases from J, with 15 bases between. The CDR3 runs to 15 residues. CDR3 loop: CASSESVAGISPLHF. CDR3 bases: TGTGCCAGCAGTGAATCGGTAGCGGGGATCTCACCCCTCCACTTT.

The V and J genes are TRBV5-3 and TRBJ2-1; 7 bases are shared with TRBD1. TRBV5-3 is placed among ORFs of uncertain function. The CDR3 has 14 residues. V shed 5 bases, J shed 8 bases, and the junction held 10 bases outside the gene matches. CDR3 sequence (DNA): TGTGCCAGAAGTCATAGACAGGGTCGGCATGAGCAGTTCTTC. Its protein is CARSHRQGRHEQFF.

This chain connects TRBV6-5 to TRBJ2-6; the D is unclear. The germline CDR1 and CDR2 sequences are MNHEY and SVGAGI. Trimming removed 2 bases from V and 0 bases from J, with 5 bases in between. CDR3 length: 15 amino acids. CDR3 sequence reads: CASSYGVSGANVLTF. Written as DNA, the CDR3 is TGTGCCAGCAGTTACGGGGTCTCTGGGGCCAACGTCCTGACTTTC.

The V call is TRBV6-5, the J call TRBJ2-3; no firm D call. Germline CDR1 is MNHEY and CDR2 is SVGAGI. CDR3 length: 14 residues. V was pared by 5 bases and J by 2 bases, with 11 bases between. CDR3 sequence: CASSGLGNTDTQYF. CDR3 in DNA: TGTGCCAGCAGTGGGCTGGGGAACACAGATACGCAGTATTTT.